The clone carrying this TCR beta chain showed up many times. Its antigen is unidentified. The data were taken from a study of T cells in Graves' hyperthyroidism and ophthalmopathy. Study summary: The authors collected peripheral blood at initial diagnosis, before any treatment. Study-wide findings and caveats: Ophthalmopathy was model-predicted a median approximately six months pre-onset.

The authors obtained PBMCs from roughly 10 ml of fresh peripheral blood. Germline V gene lookup returns CDR1 KGHSH and CDR2 LQKENI. The trim removed 2 bases at V and 5 bases at J, leaving 6 bases unmatched. The CDR3 runs 14 residues. Amplification of TCR beta CDR3 regions was performed using RNA transcripts as template. A first-round RT-PCR of the TCR CDR3 used the HTBI primer set. TCRdb recomputed calls from the multiplex PCR reads with MiXCR, one row per CDR3 protein. This table has approximately 400,000 distinct CDR3 sequences, more than 13% appearing once. Input material: blood. The sequence came from a man aged 50-60 years with Graves' ophthalmopathy. The genes are TRBV18 and TRBJ2-7; 7 bases match TRBD2. CDR3: CASSPGGGSHEQYF. DNA for the CDR3: TGTGCCAGCTCACCAGGTGGCGGGAGCCACGAGCAGTACTTC.